This T cell receptor (beta chain) was observed in a study of T cell clones after liver transplantation. For this clone: Its matching antigen is unknown.

Study-wide points: Compared with third party-reactive sequences, donor-reactive ones declined more, independent of withdrawal success.

Assay: immunoSEQ multiplex PCR; the TCRdb copy retains only in-frame clones and omits some. The sample includes 99,000 or so clones, about 81% of them seen just once. This CDR3 region has 18 residues. Germline CDR1 reads LGHNA; CDR2 reads YSLEER. V was pared by 0 bases and J by 5 bases, with 8 bases of the junction left unmatched. The specimen was CD4+ T cells from blood, collected before liver transplant. The clonotype comes from a human donor who received a liver transplant. The chain joins TRBV4-3 to TRBJ2-4; 12 bases are shared with TRBD2. CDR3 sequence reads: CASSQDLLAGGGQNIQYF. CDR3 nucleotides: TGCGCCAGCAGCCAAGATCTACTAGCGGGGGGAGGCCAAAACATTCAGTACTTC.